These 27 T cell receptor beta chains came from one sample sequenced in a study of T cells in Graves' hyperthyroidism and ophthalmopathy. RNA transcripts gave rise to amplified TCR beta CDR3 regions. The TCR CDR3 was amplified in a first-round RT-PCR using the HTBI primer set. TCRdb passed the multiplex PCR reads through MiXCR, listing each CDR3 protein once. The sample lists around 350,000 distinct CDR3 sequences, 19% seen once, with around 4% in the top ten. The specimen sequenced was blood. These receptors all stem from a woman between 18 and 30 years old with Graves' hyperthyroidism.

A few counts support this clonotype. A read error is possible here, since a much larger clone lies one base away. This CDR3 is CASSQKANTEAFF. DNA for the CDR3: TGTGCCAGCAGCCAAAAGGCGAACACTGAAGCTTTCTTT. This chain links TRBV3-1 with TRBJ1-1; D not certain. Germline-derived CDR1 and CDR2 are LGHDT and YNNKEL (reference sequence). The V gene lost 2 bases and the J gene lost 1 base, with 5 bases spanning the gap. The CDR3 has 13 amino acids.

This clonotype was seen ten or more times. The rearrangement links TRBV18 to TRBJ1-2, with 7 bases that match TRBD1. The CDR3 is made up of 14 amino acids. The trim removed 7 bases at V and 1 base at J, leaving 6 bases unmatched. CDR1 is KGHSH and CDR2 is LQKENI in the germline V gene. The DNA for the CDR3 is TGTGCCAGCTTCCGGGACAGCCTTAACTATGGCTACACCTTC. Protein: CASFRDSLNYGYTF.

This clonotype appeared a few times. The chain is built from TRBV7-9 and TRBJ1-1, with a tentative D call TRBD1 (5 bases). V lost 3 bases and J lost 4, with 9 bases in between. The CDR3 has 13 residues. Germline values: CDR1 SEHNR, CDR2 FQNEAQ (reference sequence). The CDR3 DNA reads as TGTGCCAGCAGCTTTCCGGGACCCACTGAAGCTTTCTTT. Its translation: CASSFPGPTEAFF. Full variable domain (missing parts from reference TRBV7-9 and TRBJ1-1): DTGVSQNPRHKITKRGQNVTFRCDPISEHNRLYWYRQTLGQGPEFLTYFQNEAQLEKSRLLSDRFSAERPKGSFSTLEIQRTEQGDSAMYLCASSFPGPTEAFFGQGTRLTVV.

This clonotype was picked up many times. The chain recombines TRBV19 with TRBJ2-5; D is possibly TRBD2 (6 bases). The CDR3 extends over 14 amino acids. V was pared by 1 base and J by 3 bases, with 9 bases between. Germline CDR1 reads LNHDA; CDR2 reads SQIVND (reference sequence). The CDR3, as DNA: TGTGCCAGTAGTATAGGCGGGGACGAAGAGACCCAGTACTTC. It yields the protein CASSIGGDEETQYF.

This clonotype was counted at least ten times. This chain uses TRBV7-8 with TRBJ1-3, with D perhaps TRBD1 (6 bases). Germline lookup yields CDR1 SGHVS and CDR2 FQNEAQ. The CDR3 consists of 14 residues. The V end was cut by 3 bases, the J end by 4 bases, with 10 bases between. The chain's CDR3 is CASSFRGGGNTIYF. Here the CDR3 DNA reads TGTGCCAGCAGCTTCAGGGGTGGAGGAAACACCATATATTTT.

This clonotype was counted many times. The chain links TRBV11-3 to TRBJ2-4; D tentatively reads TRBD1 or TRBD2 (5 bases each). This CDR3 has 13 amino acids. Looked up from germline, CDR1 is SGHNT and CDR2 is YENEEA. V lost 5 bases and J 1 base, leaving 6 bases between the germline ends. The CDR3 reads CASSRDAKNIQYF. DNA for the CDR3: TGTGCCAGCAGCCGGGACGCCAAAAACATTCAGTACTTC.

The V call is TRBV27, the J call TRBJ2-4; D possibly corresponds to TRBD1 (5 bases). The germline V and J ends were trimmed by 0 bases and 1 base, with 10 bases remaining between them. From germline, CDR1 is MNHEY and CDR2 SMNVEV (reference sequence). CDR3 length: 16 residues. The CDR3 sequence: CASSLSWGDAKNIQYF. In DNA form, the CDR3 reads TGTGCCAGCAGTTTATCGTGGGGCGACGCCAAAAACATTCAGTACTTC.

This clonotype was picked up a small number of times. An end of the junction differs from the germline gene, which may be a read error. The J gene is TRBJ2-4, the V gene TRBV4-2, with 7 bases aligning to TRBD1. This CDR3 is built from 15 residues. Germline loops: CDR1 LGHNA, CDR2 YNFKEQ. The CDR3 DNA follows: TGTGCCAGCAGCTGGGACAGCTTAGCCAAAAACATTAAGTACTTC. It specifies CASSWDSLAKNIKYF.

This clonotype was seen repeatedly, ten times or more. Written as DNA, the CDR3 is TGTGCCAGCAGCCAGATCGGGGGGGGTCAGCCCCAGCATTTT. Amino acids: CASSQIGGGQPQHF. The chain couples TRBV7-9 to TRBJ1-5; D is perhaps TRBD1 (5 bases). Per the germline V gene, CDR1 is SEHNR and CDR2 is FQNEAQ (reference sequence). The CDR3 is 14 residues long. V shed 5 bases and J shed 6 bases, with 14 bases lying between them.

This clonotype has a handful of counts. The chain carries TRBV30 and TRBJ1-5; no clear D gene. Germline lookup yields CDR1 GTSNPN and CDR2 SVGIG (reference sequence). The V end was cut by 5 bases, the J end by 8 bases, with 13 bases between. This CDR3 comprises 12 residues. CDR3 in amino acids: CAWERVGEPQHF. The CDR3 coding sequence is TGTGCCTGGGAAAGGGTCGGGGAGCCCCAGCATTTT.

This clonotype was counted many times. This chain uses TRBV11-1 with TRBJ2-7; possible D gene TRBD1, 6 bases. Germline lookup yields CDR1 SGHAT and CDR2 FQDESV (reference sequence). Between the trimmed V and J ends, which lost 8 bases and 0 bases, there was a span of 17 bases. This CDR3 is 15 amino acids long. In DNA form, the CDR3 reads TGTGCCAGCGGGGGCCCGGCATCAGCCTCCTACGAGCAGTACTTC. Its protein product is CASGGPASASYEQYF.

V gene TRBV4-1 combines with J gene TRBJ2-3; maybe TRBD2 (7 bases). Trimming cost V 4 bases and J 0 bases, with 17 bases left between them. CDR1 and CDR2 (germline): MGHRA, YSYEKL. CDR3 size: 17 residues. CDR3 region: CASSPGRGAASTDTQYF. In nucleotides, the CDR3 is TGCGCCAGCAGCCCGGGACGGGGGGCGGCGAGCACAGATACGCAGTATTTT.

This clonotype was counted at least ten times. V is TRBV12-5 and J is TRBJ2-2, with D unresolved. The CDR3 has 15 amino acids. Trimming pared 2 bases from V and 5 bases from J, leaving 12 bases between. Germline V gene sequence: CDR1 LGHNT, CDR2 FRNRAP. CDR3 amino acids: CASGLSSASTGELFF. The CDR3 bases are TGTGCTAGTGGTTTGTCCTCGGCGTCGACCGGGGAGCTGTTTTTT.

This clonotype was seen at least ten times. The chain links TRBV2 to TRBJ2-7; D unclear. CDR1 is SNHLY, CDR2 FYNNEI, per germline. The CDR3 has 11 residues. Trimming took off 7 bases at V and 1 base at J, with 5 bases between the two ends. CDR3 nucleotides: TGTGCCAGCACCATATCCTACGAGCAGTACTTC. Translating gives CASTISYEQYF.

Many counts were recorded for this clonotype. The chain links TRBV29-1 to TRBJ1-1; D not resolved. Deletions cut 5 bases from V and 6 bases from J, with 10 bases between. The germline V gene has CDR1 SQVTM and CDR2 ANQGSEA. CDR3 length equals 11 residues. The DNA for the CDR3 is TGCAGCGTTTGGGATCCCCCTGAAGCTTTCTTT. This codes for CSVWDPPEAFF.

This clonotype was counted ten times or more. This chain uses TRBV12-3 or TRBV12-4 with TRBJ1-2; 9 positions agree with TRBD1. After removal of 6 bases from V and 7 bases from J, the junction contained 12 bases not matched to a gene. The CDR3 spans 15 residues. CDR3 region: CASRPGQGTIGGYTF. The CDR3 DNA sequence: TGTGCCAGCAGACCTGGACAGGGGACGATTGGTGGCTACACCTTC.

Turning to this clonotype: Germline and junction disagree at one end, which may indicate a read error. The rearrangement joins TRBV25-1 to TRBJ2-5; 7 bases line up with TRBD1. The CDR3 is 14 amino acids. Germline V gene sequence: CDR1 MGHDK, CDR2 SYGVNS. The CDR3 nucleotides are TGTGCCAGCAGTGCTCAGGGGGTCGGAGAGACCCAGTATTTC. Residues: CASSAQGVGETQYF.

This clonotype showed up many times. The chain carries TRBV5-1 and TRBJ2-2; D might be TRBD2 (6 bases). With 0 bases removed from V and 4 bases from J, the gap between germline ends came to 13 bases. The CDR3 spans 16 residues. Germline CDR1 and CDR2: SGHRS and YFSETQ. The DNA for the CDR3 is TGCGCCAGCAGCTTGGCCGCAAGGGGAGGCACCGGGGAGCTGTTTTTT. It codes for CASSLAARGGTGELFF.

The rearrangement uses TRBV18 and TRBJ1-2; D is ambiguous. Trimming took off 2 bases at V and 6 bases at J, with 13 bases between the two ends. The CDR3 spans 14 residues. The V gene's germline CDR1 is KGHSH and CDR2 LQKENI. The CDR3 sequence is CASSPSPDFNGYTF. The CDR3 DNA reads TGTGCCAGCTCACCATCTCCGGACTTCAATGGCTACACCTTC.

This clonotype was seen more than once but under ten times. This chain uses TRBV6-2 or TRBV6-3 with TRBJ2-5; 7 nucleotides agree with TRBD2. The CDR3 is 14 amino acids. In germline, CDR1 is MNHEY, CDR2 SVGEGT. Losses at the gene ends were 2 bases for V and 2 bases for J; bases not matched to a gene: 2. CDR3 nucleotides: TGTGCCAGCAGTTACCTAGCGGATCAAGAGACCCAGTACTTC. This gives the protein CASSYLADQETQYF.

The chain uses TRBV16 and TRBJ1-5; possible D gene TRBD1, 5 bases. This CDR3 has 18 amino acids. The V end was cut by 3 bases, the J end by 0 bases, with 18 bases between. CDR1 and CDR2 (germline): KGHSY, FQNENV. The CDR3 DNA is TGTGCCAGCAGCCAGTTCGGTCAGGGACGTATTAGCAATCAGCCCCAGCATTTT. Translating it yields CASSQFGQGRISNQPQHF.

This clonotype was found many times. V and J are TRBV6-1 and TRBJ1-5, with D perhaps matching TRBD1 (5 bases). The ends were cut back, 3 bases at V and 7 bases at J, with 10 bases in the middle. Germline assignment: CDR1 MNHNS and CDR2 SASEGT. The CDR3 covers 13 residues. The CDR3 DNA reads TGTGCCAGCAGTGAGCAGGGTGGGCAGCCCCAGCATTTT. Encoded protein: CASSEQGGQPQHF.

This clonotype was seen more than once but under ten times. The chain recombines TRBV5-6 with TRBJ1-2; a possible D gene is TRBD1 (5 bases). The length of the CDR3 is 14 residues. V was clipped by 3 bases and J by 5 bases, with 14 bases between them. Germline V lookup: CDR1 SGHDT, CDR2 YYEEEE. CDR3 nucleotide sequence: TGTGCCAGCAGCTCCCAACTAGCAGGGTATGGCTACACCTTC. As protein: CASSSQLAGYGYTF. The full variable domain, in which reference TRBV5-6 and TRBJ1-2 provide the parts outside the CDR3, is DAGVTQSPTHLIKTRGQQVTLRCSPKSGHDTVSWYQQALGQGPQFIFQYYEEEERQRGNFPDRFSGHQFPNYSSELNVNALLLGDSALYLCASSSQLAGYGYTFGSGTRLTVV.

A single count supports this clonotype. V usage is TRBV6-5 and J usage is TRBJ2-7; D unresolved. V lost 4 bases to trimming and J lost 0 bases, with 10 bases between them. The CDR3 sequence is 14 residues long. Germline V gene lookup returns CDR1 MNHEY and CDR2 SVGAGI. In DNA form, the CDR3 reads TGTGCCAGCAGTTTAAGCTTCGCCTCCTACGAGCAGTACTTC. This encodes CASSLSFASYEQYF.

V is TRBV2 and J is TRBJ1-3, with a tentative D call TRBD1 (5 bases). The CDR3 has 15 residues. From germline, CDR1 is SNHLY and CDR2 FYNNEI. Trimming removed 5 bases from V and 9 bases from J, with 20 bases in between. CDR3 loop: CASSFGLPFGGTIYF. CDR3 bases: TGTGCCAGCAGTTTCGGACTACCTTTTGGGGGCACCATATATTTT.

The rearrangement links TRBV9 to TRBJ1-1; the D gene is possibly TRBD1 (5 bases). The CDR3 length is 15 residues. The V gene lost 0 bases and the J gene lost 5 bases, with 14 bases spanning the gap. Germline CDR1 and CDR2: SGDLS and YYNGEE. The CDR3 region has the DNA TGTGCCAGCAGCGTAGAGGGAGAGGGGATGACTGAAGCTTTCTTT. As protein: CASSVEGEGMTEAFF.

This clonotype was seen many times. The V gene is TRBV3-1, the J gene TRBJ1-1; no clear D gene. CDR3 length: 13 amino acids. Trimming pared 3 bases from V and 3 bases from J, leaving 8 bases between. Germline CDR1 reads LGHDT; CDR2 reads YNNKEL (reference sequence). CDR3 sequence reads: CASSQRSDTEAFF. The CDR3 DNA is TGTGCCAGCAGCCAGCGAAGCGACACTGAAGCTTTCTTT.